This T cell receptor (beta chain) originates from a study of blood T cell repertoires in COVID-19. Germline CDR1 is SGHRS and CDR2 is YFSETQ. There are 14 residues in the CDR3. The V end lost 0 bases, the J end lost 2 bases, and 8 bases lay between the germline ends. Some clones are missing from TCRdb's copy, which holds only in-frame ones; the method was immunoSEQ multiplex PCR. The repertoire has roughly 100,000 clones, 75% to 85% of them found once; the top ten carry 4% to 5.5%. Material: peripheral blood. The clonotype comes from a man aged 55 to 69 with acute or convalescent COVID-19. The chain carries TRBV5-1 and TRBJ1-2; D is unresolved. The CDR3 sequence: CASSLERQNYGYTF. The CDR3 nucleotides are TGCGCCAGCAGCTTGGAGAGGCAGAACTATGGCTACACCTTC.